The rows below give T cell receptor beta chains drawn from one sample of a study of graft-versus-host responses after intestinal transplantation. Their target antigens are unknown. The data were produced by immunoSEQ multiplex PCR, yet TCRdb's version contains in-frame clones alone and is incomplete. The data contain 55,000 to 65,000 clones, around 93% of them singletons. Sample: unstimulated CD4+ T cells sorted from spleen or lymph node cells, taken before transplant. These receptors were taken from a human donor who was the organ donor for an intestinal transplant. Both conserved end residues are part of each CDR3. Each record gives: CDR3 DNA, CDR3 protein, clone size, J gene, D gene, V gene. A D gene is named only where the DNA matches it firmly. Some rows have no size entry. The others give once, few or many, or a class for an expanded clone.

cdr3_nt: TGTGCCAGCAGCTTATCCGGGACTAGCGGGACAGATACGCAGTATTTT
cdr3_aa: CASSLSGTSGTDTQYF
clone_size: .
j_call: TRBJ2-3
d_call: TRBD2
v_call: TRBV5-4

cdr3_nt: TGTGCCAGCAGCTTGTTTCAAGATGGCTACACCTTC
cdr3_aa: CASSLFQDGYTF
clone_size: .
j_call: TRBJ1-2
d_call: .
v_call: TRBV5-4

cdr3_nt: TGTGCCAGCAGCAAAGCGTCCCTGGGACAGGGGAAGCGGGGGGGCCCCACAGATACGCAGTATTTT
cdr3_aa: CASSKASLGQGKRGGPTDTQYF
clone_size: .
j_call: TRBJ2-3
d_call: .
v_call: TRBV21-1

cdr3_nt: TGTGCCAGCAGCGGACAGGGTCCCATGTATGGCTACACCTTC
cdr3_aa: CASSGQGPMYGYTF
clone_size: .
j_call: TRBJ1-2
d_call: TRBD1
v_call: TRBV2

cdr3_nt: TGTGCCAGCAGCTTGGCCCCACAGGGGCCCTATGGCTACACCTTC
cdr3_aa: CASSLAPQGPYGYTF
clone_size: .
j_call: TRBJ1-2
d_call: TRBD1
v_call: TRBV5-4

cdr3_nt: TGTGCCACCAGATGGCCCCCTTTTGATGGCTACACCTTC
cdr3_aa: CATRWPPFDGYTF
clone_size: .
j_call: TRBJ1-2
d_call: .
v_call: TRBV15

cdr3_nt: TGTGCCAGTAGTATGTCGGAAGGATCCTACGAGCAGTACTTC
cdr3_aa: CASSMSEGSYEQYF
clone_size: .
j_call: TRBJ2-7
d_call: .
v_call: TRBV19

cdr3_nt: TGTGCCAGCAGCACCTTTAGGGGGTTCTACTACAATGAGCAGTTCTTC
cdr3_aa: CASSTFRGFYYNEQFF
clone_size: .
j_call: TRBJ2-1
d_call: .
v_call: TRBV7-9

cdr3_nt: TGTGCCAGCAGCTTGGACCTAGCGACTAGCGGGAGTACGCAGTATTTT
cdr3_aa: CASSLDLATSGSTQYF
clone_size: .
j_call: TRBJ2-3
d_call: TRBD2
v_call: TRBV5-4

cdr3_nt: TGCAGCGTTGAAGGGCTCCCCCCAATCACAGATACGCAGTATTTT
cdr3_aa: CSVEGLPPITDTQYF
clone_size: once
j_call: TRBJ2-3
d_call: .
v_call: TRBV29-1

cdr3_nt: TGTGCCAGCAGTTACCTTGGCTACACCTTC
cdr3_aa: CASSYLGYTF
clone_size: few
j_call: TRBJ1-2
d_call: .
v_call: TRBV6-5

cdr3_nt: TGTGCCACCAGCAGATACGGGGGGCCCTACAATGAGCAGTTCTTC
cdr3_aa: CATSRYGGPYNEQFF
clone_size: .
j_call: TRBJ2-1
d_call: .
v_call: TRBV15

cdr3_nt: TGTGCCAGCAGTCCCTACACCGGGGAGCTGTTTTTT
cdr3_aa: CASSPYTGELFF
clone_size: .
j_call: TRBJ2-2
d_call: .
v_call: TRBV6-5

cdr3_nt: TGCGCCAGCAGCTTGACCGAACAGGGGCGGGATACGCAGTATTTT
cdr3_aa: CASSLTEQGRDTQYF
clone_size: .
j_call: TRBJ2-3
d_call: TRBD1
v_call: TRBV5-1

cdr3_nt: TGTGCCAGCAGCAAAGCCAGGGGGACAGGGGCTCCCGAGCAGTACTTC
cdr3_aa: CASSKARGTGAPEQYF
clone_size: .
j_call: TRBJ2-7
d_call: .
v_call: TRBV21-1

cdr3_nt: TGTGCCAGCAGCTTGGTCCCAGGGGGTTACGAGCAGTACTTC
cdr3_aa: CASSLVPGGYEQYF
clone_size: .
j_call: TRBJ2-7
d_call: TRBD1
v_call: TRBV5-5

cdr3_nt: TGTGCCAGCAGTAGACAGGGGGCGAGAAATGAGCAGTTCTTC
cdr3_aa: CASSRQGARNEQFF
clone_size: .
j_call: TRBJ2-1
d_call: TRBD1
v_call: TRBV28

cdr3_nt: TGTGCCAGCTTGCCGGGGCTGGGCTATGGCTACACCTTC
cdr3_aa: CASLPGLGYGYTF
clone_size: .
j_call: TRBJ1-2
d_call: .
v_call: TRBV6-1

cdr3_nt: TGTGCCAGCAGCTTAGGGCTAGCGGCCTACGAGCAGTACTTC
cdr3_aa: CASSLGLAAYEQYF
clone_size: .
j_call: TRBJ2-7
d_call: TRBD2
v_call: TRBV7-2

cdr3_nt: TGTGCCAGCTCACCGTATGGACCGGGACAGTCGTATTCACCCCTCCACTTT
cdr3_aa: CASSPYGPGQSYSPLHF
clone_size: .
j_call: TRBJ1-6
d_call: TRBD1
v_call: TRBV18

cdr3_nt: TGTGCCAGCAGGACTAGCGGGGTATACAATGAGCAGTTCTTC
cdr3_aa: CASRTSGVYNEQFF
clone_size: .
j_call: TRBJ2-1
d_call: TRBD2
v_call: TRBV6-6

cdr3_nt: TGTGCCAGCAGCGTAGCTGGGGGGCCGGGTGAGCAGTACTTC
cdr3_aa: CASSVAGGPGEQYF
clone_size: .
j_call: TRBJ2-7
d_call: .
v_call: TRBV9

cdr3_nt: TGTGCCACCAGCAGGAGCGGGGGAGATACGCAGTATTTT
cdr3_aa: CATSRSGGDTQYF
clone_size: .
j_call: TRBJ2-3
d_call: TRBD2
v_call: TRBV15

cdr3_nt: TGCGCCAGCAGCAGTCGTCTAGACCCACATACGCAGTATTTT
cdr3_aa: CASSSRLDPHTQYF
clone_size: .
j_call: TRBJ2-3
d_call: .
v_call: TRBV5-1

cdr3_nt: TGTGCCACCATGATAGCGGGGACAGAGACCCAGTACTTC
cdr3_aa: CATMIAGTETQYF
clone_size: few
j_call: TRBJ2-5
d_call: TRBD2
v_call: TRBV10-3

cdr3_nt: TGTGCCAGCAGCTTACAGGGTCCTCTTTACGAGCAGTACTTC
cdr3_aa: CASSLQGPLYEQYF
clone_size: .
j_call: TRBJ2-7
d_call: .
v_call: TRBV11-1

cdr3_nt: TGTGCCAGTAGCCCCCGGGAAAACATTCAGTACTTC
cdr3_aa: CASSPRENIQYF
clone_size: .
j_call: TRBJ2-4
d_call: .
v_call: TRBV19

cdr3_nt: TGTGCCAGCAGCCCTCTTCGGACAGGGAAAGGCTACACCTTC
cdr3_aa: CASSPLRTGKGYTF
clone_size: once
j_call: TRBJ1-2
d_call: TRBD1
v_call: TRBV27

cdr3_nt: TGCGCCAGCAGCTTCGGCGGGACTAGCGGACAGAATACGCAGTATTTT
cdr3_aa: CASSFGGTSGQNTQYF
clone_size: .
j_call: TRBJ2-3
d_call: TRBD2
v_call: TRBV5-1

cdr3_nt: TGTGCCAGCAGCGGGGACCCAAAGGCCGGGGAGCTGTTTTTT
cdr3_aa: CASSGDPKAGELFF
clone_size: .
j_call: TRBJ2-2
d_call: .
v_call: TRBV9

cdr3_nt: TGTGCCAGCAGACTAAAGGGGGGGGGAAGCACAGATACGCAGTATTTT
cdr3_aa: CASRLKGGGSTDTQYF
clone_size: .
j_call: TRBJ2-3
d_call: .
v_call: TRBV2

cdr3_nt: TGTGCCACCAGCAGAGGTTCGACTGAAGCTTTCTTT
cdr3_aa: CATSRGSTEAFF
clone_size: .
j_call: TRBJ1-1
d_call: .
v_call: TRBV15

cdr3_nt: TGTGCCAGCTCACCATACCCAGATACCCAAGAGACCCAGTACTTC
cdr3_aa: CASSPYPDTQETQYF
clone_size: .
j_call: TRBJ2-5
d_call: .
v_call: TRBV18

cdr3_nt: TGTGCCAGCAGCTTAGCCAGGAGGGGCACAGATACGCAGTATTTT
cdr3_aa: CASSLARRGTDTQYF
clone_size: .
j_call: TRBJ2-3
d_call: .
v_call: TRBV7-9

cdr3_nt: TGTGCCAGCAGTATTCGGACTAGCGGGGGGGTCTATCCCTACAATGAGCAGTTCTTC
cdr3_aa: CASSIRTSGGVYPYNEQFF
clone_size: .
j_call: TRBJ2-1
d_call: TRBD2
v_call: TRBV27

cdr3_nt: TGTGCCAGCAGCTACCGGACAGGGCCCATCTACGAGCAGTACTTC
cdr3_aa: CASSYRTGPIYEQYF
clone_size: .
j_call: TRBJ2-7
d_call: TRBD1
v_call: TRBV6-1

cdr3_nt: TGTGCCAGTAGTACGGGACAGGGGGCCTACGAGCAGTACTTC
cdr3_aa: CASSTGQGAYEQYF
clone_size: .
j_call: TRBJ2-7
d_call: TRBD1
v_call: TRBV19

cdr3_nt: TGCAGTGCTAGCCGGCAATACGAGCAGTACTTC
cdr3_aa: CSASRQYEQYF
clone_size: .
j_call: TRBJ2-7
d_call: .
v_call: TRBV20-1

cdr3_nt: TGTGCCTGGAGTCTTCAGGGGGCCACTGAAGCTTTCTTT
cdr3_aa: CAWSLQGATEAFF
clone_size: .
j_call: TRBJ1-1
d_call: TRBD1
v_call: TRBV30

cdr3_nt: TGTGCCAGCAGCTTAAGGGGATTCGGGGGAGCCGGCACCGGGGAGCTGTTTTTT
cdr3_aa: CASSLRGFGGAGTGELFF
clone_size: .
j_call: TRBJ2-2
d_call: .
v_call: TRBV11-2

cdr3_nt: TGCAGTGCCTACCAGGGAAAACTGTTTTTT
cdr3_aa: CSAYQGKLFF
clone_size: .
j_call: TRBJ1-4
d_call: .
v_call: TRBV20-1

cdr3_nt: TGTGCCAGCAGCCCACAAACAACTAGCACAGATACGCAGTATTTT
cdr3_aa: CASSPQTTSTDTQYF
clone_size: once
j_call: TRBJ2-3
d_call: .
v_call: TRBV7-2

cdr3_nt: TGCGCCAGCAGCCAGCAGGAGGGTCAGCCCCAGCATTTT
cdr3_aa: CASSQQEGQPQHF
clone_size: .
j_call: TRBJ1-5
d_call: .
v_call: TRBV4-1

cdr3_nt: TGTGCCAGCAGCTTATGGCCGAGCGGGGGGGCCACCGGGGAGCTGTTTTTT
cdr3_aa: CASSLWPSGGATGELFF
clone_size: .
j_call: TRBJ2-2
d_call: TRBD2
v_call: TRBV7-8

cdr3_nt: TGTGCCAGCAGCGGGGTCTATGGCTACACCTTC
cdr3_aa: CASSGVYGYTF
clone_size: .
j_call: TRBJ1-2
d_call: .
v_call: TRBV25-1